The rows below give T cell receptor beta chains drawn from one sample of a study of cytomegalovirus exposure and HLA in healthy donors. The repertoire was sequenced with immunoSEQ multiplex PCR; TCRdb's copy has only in-frame clones and lacks some. The top ten hold roughly 9.3% of the sample, which has approximately 150,000 clones, just under 80% seen once. Material for sequencing was PBMCs. These receptors were obtained from a man aged 18 to 29 in good health and CMV-seropositive. CDR3s include the opening cysteine and the closing phenylalanine or tryptophan.

v_call	j_call	cdr3_aa
TRBV11-2	TRBJ2-1	CASSSRLAGAVGLGNEQFF
TRBV6-5	TRBJ2-7	CASPGSLRSSYEQYF
TRBV20-1	TRBJ2-1	CSASMRNEQFF
TRBV27	TRBJ2-1	CASSPLAISYNEQFF
TRBV19	TRBJ2-3	CASRDPGGLTDTQYF
TRBV6-5	TRBJ1-1	CASSPQGAEAFF
TRBV7-9	TRBJ2-7	CASSLQSYEQYF
TRBV28	TRBJ2-3	CASSSFVGGGDTQYF
TRBV5-4	TRBJ1-4	CASSSSLDRGARGNEKLFF
TRBV28	TRBJ1-2	CASSPPGGFGYTF
TRBV11-2	TRBJ2-7	CASSLVYEQYF
TRBV9	TRBJ2-1	CASSPVGARNEQFF
TRBV4-3	TRBJ2-3	CASSQDWPTPTDTQYF
TRBV5-1	TRBJ1-2	CASSRITGGINYGYTF
TRBV27	TRBJ2-5	CASSLRVGTSGYQETQYF
TRBV7-2	TRBJ2-1	CASSLPRLAGDNEQFF
TRBV10-2	TRBJ2-7	CATFEGVDEQYF
TRBV9	TRBJ1-1	CASSVDRGGEAFF
TRBV7-9	TRBJ1-2	CASSLGGRPYGYTF
TRBV7-9	TRBJ1-1	CASSLSIPEAFF
TRBV6-6	TRBJ2-7	CASTTGGVGEQYF
TRBV19	TRBJ1-1	CASNGWGGPFF
TRBV6-5	TRBJ2-7	CASSPDFSTYEQYF
TRBV7-3	TRBJ2-7	CASSLYAGGPYEQYF